This entry lists 8 T cell receptor beta chains sequenced from one sample in a study of blood T cell repertoires in COVID-19. The method was immunoSEQ multiplex PCR; TCRdb's version includes in-frame clones alone and lacks a portion of them. The table has some 140,000 clones, more than 75% seen once; the top ten hold less than 2.5%. Sequenced input: peripheral blood. The receptors derive from a man aged 65-85 years with active COVID-19.

The rearrangement joins TRBV11-2 to TRBJ2-5; D is possibly TRBD2 (6 bases). CDR1 is SGHAT and CDR2 is FQNNGV in the germline V gene. This CDR3 comprises 16 residues. The V end lost 3 bases, the J end lost 4 bases, and 18 bases lay between the germline ends. This CDR3 is CASSFPRGAYGETQYF. CDR3 bases: TGTGCCAGCAGCTTCCCCCGCGGGGCGTACGGAGAGACCCAGTACTTC.

DNA for the CDR3: TGTGCCAGCAGTGATTGGGGGGGGGCGAACACTGAAGCTTTCTTT. This translates into CASSDWGGANTEAFF. The rearrangement joins TRBV6-1 to TRBJ1-1, with D perhaps TRBD1 (6 bases). This CDR3 is built from 15 residues. In germline, CDR1 is MNHNS, CDR2 SASEGT. The V end was cut by 3 bases, the J end by 1 base, with 12 bases between.

V usage is TRBV19 and J usage is TRBJ1-6; 7 nucleotides match TRBD1. Looked up from germline, CDR1 is LNHDA and CDR2 is SQIVND (reference sequence). The CDR3 covers 17 residues. V shed 3 bases and J 7 bases; nucleotides not matched to a gene: 12. The CDR3 loop reads CASSINAGGRGNSPLHF. The CDR3 coding sequence is TGTGCCAGTAGTATTAACGCGGGCGGCAGGGGGAATTCACCCCTCCACTTT.

The CDR3: CASSLRRQGPYEQYF. The CDR3 nucleotides read TGTGCCAGCAGCTTACGGCGGCAGGGGCCCTACGAGCAGTACTTC. V and J are TRBV7-9 and TRBJ2-7, with a tentative D call TRBD1 (6 bases). The V end was cut by 2 bases, the J end by 2 bases, with 13 bases between. CDR1 SEHNR and CDR2 FQNEAQ come from the germline V gene (reference sequence). The CDR3 length is 15 residues.

The chain couples TRBV5-6 to TRBJ1-1; possibly TRBD1 for D (5 bases). The CDR3 length is 15 residues. V dropped 0 bases and J dropped 0 bases, with 9 bases sitting between them. Germline assignment: CDR1 SGHDT and CDR2 YYEEEE. For the CDR3, the DNA is TGTGCCAGCAGCTTGGCCGGGACTCTGAACACTGAAGCTTTCTTT. Translating it yields CASSLAGTLNTEAFF.

This sequence joins TRBV6-2 or TRBV6-3 and TRBJ2-3, with 9 nucleotides matching TRBD2. The CDR3 contains 15 residues. J lost 5 bases, V lost 1 base, and 4 bases had no gene match. Germline CDR1 and CDR2: MNHEY and SVGEGT. In nucleotides, the CDR3 is TGTGCCAGCAGTTACTATAGCGGGAGTGGAGATACGCAGTATTTT. Encoded protein: CASSYYSGSGDTQYF.

The V call is TRBV9, the J call TRBJ2-5; 8 bases align to TRBD2. Trimming removed 0 bases from V and 4 bases from J; junction bases left unmatched: 8. This CDR3 is built from 16 residues. Germline V gene data show CDR1 as SGDLS and CDR2 as YYNGEE. CDR3 nucleotide sequence: TGTGCCAGCAGCGTAGTATCGGGCGGGGGGTCAGAGACCCAGTACTTC. It encodes CASSVVSGGGSETQYF.

This clone was seen once. This CDR3 is CASSSPGLGEKLFF. The CDR3, as DNA: TGCGCCAGCAGCTCCCCGGGATTGGGAGAAAAACTGTTTTTT. This chain uses TRBV5-1 with TRBJ1-4; D uncertain. Germline CDR1 and CDR2: SGHRS and YFSETQ. There are 14 residues in the CDR3. V was cut by 3 bases and J by 8 bases, with 14 bases left in between. The full variable domain, its missing parts supplied by reference TRBV5-1 and TRBJ1-4, is KAGVTQTPRYLIKTRGQQVTLSCSPISGHRSVSWYQQTPGQGLQFLFEYFSETQRNKGNFPGRFSGRQFSNSRSEMNVSTLELGDSALYLCASSSPGLGEKLFFGSGTQLSVL.